This T cell receptor beta chain was recorded in a study of early T cells in non-severe SARS-CoV-2 infection. Across the study: The study sequenced bulk RNA from unsorted whole blood, with chains unpaired. Study-level results: The matching step, a VDJdb search, favored anti-spike CD8 responses and missed private and CD4 specificities.

Individual cDNA molecules each received unique molecular identifiers attached to them. A single record per CDR3 protein comes from TCRdb applying MiXCR to the 5' RACE reads. There are 55,000 to 70,000 distinct CDR3 sequences in the sample; more than 10% occur only once, and 1.5% to 2% lies in the top ten. Many counts were recorded for this clonotype. The antigen remains undetermined. In germline, CDR1 is DFQATT, CDR2 SNEGSKA (reference sequence). V dropped 4 bases and J dropped 2 bases, with 18 bases sitting between them. This CDR3 is built from 16 residues. The receptor's source is an adult who was a healthcare worker with PCR-confirmed SARS-CoV-2 infection or an uninfected control (not recorded which). Source material: whole blood. This rearrangement joins TRBV20-1 to TRBJ1-5, with a weak D call TRBD1 (6 bases). The chain's CDR3 is CSAIVLGGQGNQPQHF. The CDR3 DNA is TGCAGTGCTATCGTTTTGGGGGGGCAGGGCAATCAGCCCCAGCATTTT.